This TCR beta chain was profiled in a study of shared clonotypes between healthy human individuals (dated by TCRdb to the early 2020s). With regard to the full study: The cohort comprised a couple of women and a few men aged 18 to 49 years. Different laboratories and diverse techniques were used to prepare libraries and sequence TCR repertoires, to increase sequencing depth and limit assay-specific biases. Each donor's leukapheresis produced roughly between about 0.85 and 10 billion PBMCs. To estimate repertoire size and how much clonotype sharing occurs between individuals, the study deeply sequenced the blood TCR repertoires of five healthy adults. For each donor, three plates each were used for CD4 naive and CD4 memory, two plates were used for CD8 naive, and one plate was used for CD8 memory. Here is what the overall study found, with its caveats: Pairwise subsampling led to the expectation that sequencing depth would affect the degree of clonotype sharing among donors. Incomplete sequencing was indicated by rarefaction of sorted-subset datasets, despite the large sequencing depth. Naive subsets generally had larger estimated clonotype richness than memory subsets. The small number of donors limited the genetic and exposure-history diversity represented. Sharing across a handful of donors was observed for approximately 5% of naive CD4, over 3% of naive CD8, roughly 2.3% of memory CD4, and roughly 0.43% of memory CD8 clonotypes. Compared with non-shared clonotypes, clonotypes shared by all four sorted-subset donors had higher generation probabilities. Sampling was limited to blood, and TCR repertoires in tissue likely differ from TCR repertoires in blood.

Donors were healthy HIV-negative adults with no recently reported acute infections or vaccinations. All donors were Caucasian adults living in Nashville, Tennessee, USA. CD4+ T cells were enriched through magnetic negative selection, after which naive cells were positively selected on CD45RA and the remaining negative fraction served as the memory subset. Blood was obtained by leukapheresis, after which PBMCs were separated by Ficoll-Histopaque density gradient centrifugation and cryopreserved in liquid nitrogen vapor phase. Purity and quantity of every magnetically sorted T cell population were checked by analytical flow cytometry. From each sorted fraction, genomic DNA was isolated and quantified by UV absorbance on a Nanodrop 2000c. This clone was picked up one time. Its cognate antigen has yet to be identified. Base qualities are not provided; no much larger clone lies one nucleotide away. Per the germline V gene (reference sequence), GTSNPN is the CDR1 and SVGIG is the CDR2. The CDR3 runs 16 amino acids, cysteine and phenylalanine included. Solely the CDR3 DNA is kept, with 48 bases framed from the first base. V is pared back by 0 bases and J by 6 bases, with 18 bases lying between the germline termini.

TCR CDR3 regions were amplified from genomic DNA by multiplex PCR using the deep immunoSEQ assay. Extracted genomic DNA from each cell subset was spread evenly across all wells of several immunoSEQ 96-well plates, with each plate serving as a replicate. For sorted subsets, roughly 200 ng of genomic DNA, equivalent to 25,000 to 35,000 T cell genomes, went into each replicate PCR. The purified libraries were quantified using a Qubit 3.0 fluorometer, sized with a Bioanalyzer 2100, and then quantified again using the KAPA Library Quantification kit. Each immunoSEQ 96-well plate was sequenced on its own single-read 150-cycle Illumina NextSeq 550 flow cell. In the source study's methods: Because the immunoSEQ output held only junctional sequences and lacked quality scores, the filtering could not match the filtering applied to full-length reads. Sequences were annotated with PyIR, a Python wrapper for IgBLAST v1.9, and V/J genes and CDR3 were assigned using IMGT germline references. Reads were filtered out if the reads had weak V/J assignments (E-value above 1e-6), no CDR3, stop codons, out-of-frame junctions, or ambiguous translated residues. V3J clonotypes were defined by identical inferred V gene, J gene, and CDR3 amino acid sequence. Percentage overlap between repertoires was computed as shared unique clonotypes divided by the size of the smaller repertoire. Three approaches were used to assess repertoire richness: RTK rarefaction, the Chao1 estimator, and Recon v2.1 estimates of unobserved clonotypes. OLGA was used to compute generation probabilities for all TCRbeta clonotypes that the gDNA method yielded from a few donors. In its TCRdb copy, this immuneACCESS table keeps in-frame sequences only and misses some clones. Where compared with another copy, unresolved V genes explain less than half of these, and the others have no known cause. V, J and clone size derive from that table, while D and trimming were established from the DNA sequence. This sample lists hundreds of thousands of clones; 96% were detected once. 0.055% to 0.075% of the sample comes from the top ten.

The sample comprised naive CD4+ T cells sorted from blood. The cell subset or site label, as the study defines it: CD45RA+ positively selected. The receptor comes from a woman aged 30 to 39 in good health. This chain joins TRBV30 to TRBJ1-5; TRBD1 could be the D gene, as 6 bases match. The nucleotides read TGTGCCTGGAGTGTCTGGGGGGCCAGTGAAGCTCAGCCCCAGCATTTT. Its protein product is CAWSVWGASEAQPQHF.